These 32 T cell receptor beta chains share one sample of origin, sequenced in a study of T cells of healthy individuals. TCRdb called the 5' RACE reads again in MiXCR, with one record for every CDR3 protein. This table has about 100,000 distinct CDR3 sequences, approximately 15% appearing once. These receptors were obtained from a human donor in good health.

The gene calls are TRBV4-3 and TRBJ2-7; 9 positions match TRBD2. The length of the CDR3 is 15 residues. The germline gives CDR1 LGHNA, CDR2 YSLEER. V was pared by 4 bases and J by 3 bases, with 7 bases of the junction left unmatched. The DNA of the CDR3 is TGCGCCAGCAGCCTCCGACTAGCGGAGTACTACGAGCAGTACTTC. Translation gives CASSLRLAEYYEQYF.

This clonotype was counted many times. V and J are TRBV2 and TRBJ1-5, with no clear D. Trimming shortened V by 4 bases and J by 0 bases, and 10 bases separated the two germline ends. Per the germline V gene, CDR1 is SNHLY and CDR2 is FYNNEI. The CDR3 is made up of 15 amino acids. The CDR3 region is CASSGLGNSNQPQHF. The CDR3 bases are TGTGCCAGCAGTGGCCTTGGAAATAGCAATCAGCCCCAGCATTTT.

CDR3 loop: CASSSSTSGETQYF. The CDR3 DNA reads as TGTGCCAGCAGTTCCTCAACTAGCGGAGAGACCCAGTACTTC. This chain uses TRBV12-3 or TRBV12-4 with TRBJ2-5; 8 bases agree with TRBD2. V lost 4 bases to trimming and J lost 4 bases; unmatched junction nucleotides: 5. The CDR3 is 14 amino acids.

This clonotype was detected a few times. This chain's CDR3 is CSVERGMQETQYF. The CDR3 coding sequence is TGCAGCGTTGAACGAGGAATGCAAGAGACCCAGTACTTC. The V gene is TRBV29-1, the J gene TRBJ2-5; D is undetermined. This CDR3 spans 13 amino acids. The germline V gene encodes CDR1 SQVTM and CDR2 ANQGSEA. The germline V and J ends were trimmed by 2 bases and 2 bases, with 9 bases remaining between them.

The chain joins TRBV11-1 to TRBJ1-1; TRBD1 matches 7 bases. V shed 5 bases, J shed 6 bases, and the junction held 12 bases outside the gene matches. The CDR3 has 15 amino acids. Germline CDR1 is SGHAT and CDR2 is FQDESV (reference sequence). CDR3 in amino acids: CASSVRQGFRAEAFF. CDR3 nucleotide sequence: TGTGCCAGCAGCGTCCGACAGGGCTTTAGGGCTGAAGCTTTCTTT.

The genes are TRBV12-3 or TRBV12-4 and TRBJ1-5, with TRBD1 matching over 10 bases. CDR3 size: 16 residues. The trim removed 1 base at V and 6 bases at J, leaving 6 bases unmatched. The CDR3 DNA is TGTGCCAGCAGTTTAGAAAAGACAGGGGGCCCTCAGCCCCAGCATTTT. Protein product: CASSLEKTGGPQPQHF.

This clonotype was observed at least ten times. The chain couples TRBV28 to TRBJ1-4; D is ambiguous. CDR3 size: 14 residues. Germline-derived CDR1 and CDR2 are MDHEN and SYDVKM. Trimming stripped 0 bases from V and 7 bases from J, with 9 bases between. CDR3 sequence (DNA): TGTGCCAGCAGTTTATGGGCAAAATTTGAAAAACTGTTTTTT. Its protein is CASSLWAKFEKLFF.

This rearrangement joins TRBV28 to TRBJ2-2; D unresolved. The germline gives CDR1 MDHEN, CDR2 SYDVKM. With 6 bases removed from V and 3 bases from J, the gap between germline ends came to 5 bases. CDR3 length: 12 amino acids. CDR3 amino acids: CASRAYTGELFF. DNA of the CDR3: TGTGCCAGCAGGGCGTACACCGGGGAGCTGTTTTTT. The full variable domain, in which reference TRBV28 and TRBJ2-2 provide the parts outside the CDR3, is DVKVTQSSRYLVKRTGEKVFLECVQDMDHENMFWYRQDPGLGLRLIYFSYDVKMKEKGDIPEGYSVSREKKERFSLILESASTNQTSMYLCASRAYTGELFFGEGSRLTVL.

This clonotype came up a few times. This chain joins TRBV3-1 and TRBJ1-3, with unresolved D. This CDR3 contains 14 residues. Germline V gene data show CDR1 as LGHDT and CDR2 as YNNKEL (reference sequence). Trimming pared 4 bases from V and 0 bases from J, leaving 7 bases between. The CDR3 DNA reads as TGTGCCAGCAGCCTATTAGGCTCTGGAAACACCATATATTTT. It translates to CASSLLGSGNTIYF.

This chain uses TRBV9 with TRBJ2-6, with a possible D match to TRBD1 (5 bases). V was pared by 3 bases and J by 1 base, with 14 bases between. The CDR3 extends over 17 amino acids. Germline CDR1 is SGDLS and CDR2 is YYNGEE. CDR3 amino acids: CASSGLGLPSGANVLTF. As DNA, the CDR3 is TGTGCCAGCAGCGGACTGGGGCTTCCTTCTGGGGCCAACGTCCTGACTTTC. Full variable domain (outside the CDR3, taken from reference TRBV9 and TRBJ2-6): DSGVTQTPKHLITATGQRVTLRCSPRSGDLSVYWYQQSLDQGLQFLIQYYNGEERAKGNILERFSAQQFPDLHSELNLSSLELGDSALYFCASSGLGLPSGANVLTFGAGSRLTVL.

This clonotype has more than one count but fewer than ten. V is TRBV20-1 and J is TRBJ1-5; D is unclear. The CDR3 extends over 17 amino acids. Germline V lookup: CDR1 DFQATT, CDR2 SNEGSKA (reference sequence). V lost 3 bases and J lost 3, with 21 bases in between. The CDR3 is CSASYSDANQYNQPQHF. The CDR3 DNA reads as TGCAGTGCTAGTTACAGCGACGCCAACCAGTACAATCAGCCCCAGCATTTT.

This clonotype was recorded a few times. The chain employs TRBV12-3 or TRBV12-4 and TRBJ2-5, with 9 positions matching TRBD1. V lost 6 bases to trimming and J lost 2 bases; unmatched junction nucleotides: 7. CDR3 length: 15 amino acids. The CDR3: CASSSGTGWQETQYF. The CDR3 DNA sequence: TGTGCCAGCAGCTCCGGGACAGGGTGGCAAGAGACCCAGTACTTC.

The V gene is TRBV29-1, the J gene TRBJ1-1, with 7 bases that match TRBD1. The germline V gene has CDR1 SQVTM and CDR2 ANQGSEA. With V trimmed by 8 bases and J by 3 bases, 6 bases remained unmatched. The CDR3 is 12 amino acids. The CDR3 reads CSSQGDHTEAFF. CDR3 sequence (DNA): TGCAGCTCCCAGGGGGATCACACTGAAGCTTTCTTT. The complete variable domain, with remaining parts taken from reference TRBV29-1 and TRBJ1-1, reads SAVISQKPSRDICQRGTSLTIQCQVDSQVTMMFWYRQQPGQSLTLIATANQGSEATYESGFVIDKFPISRPNLTFSTLTVSNMSPEDSSIYLCSSQGDHTEAFFGQGTRLTVV.

This clonotype was seen at least ten times. V usage is TRBV27 and J usage is TRBJ2-4; D unclear. Germline CDR1 and CDR2: MNHEY and SMNVEV (reference sequence). The CDR3 contains 14 residues. V gave up 2 bases and J gave up 6 bases, with 11 bases separating them. DNA of the CDR3: TGTGCCAGCAGTTTACCCACCCTTTCAAACATTCAGTACTTC. Its protein is CASSLPTLSNIQYF.

The chain carries TRBV7-8 and TRBJ2-1; D remains ambiguous. Trimming removed 5 bases from V and 5 bases from J, with 13 bases in between. Per germline, CDR1 SGHVS and CDR2 FQNEAQ. The CDR3 is 14 residues long. CDR3 coding DNA: TGTGCCAGCAGCCAAACGGGCTCGGACAATGAGCAGTTCTTC. Protein product: CASSQTGSDNEQFF.

This clonotype has at least ten counts. The V call is TRBV10-3, the J call TRBJ2-3; 12 nucleotides align to TRBD2. This CDR3 has 18 residues. Germline CDR1 ENHRY, CDR2 SYGVKD. V lost 2 bases, J lost 3 bases, and 9 bases stayed unmatched. The CDR3 spells CAISELPPGTSGTDTQYF. For the CDR3, the DNA is TGTGCCATCAGTGAGCTCCCACCCGGGACTAGCGGGACAGATACGCAGTATTTT.

J is TRBJ1-5 and V is TRBV12-3 or TRBV12-4; no clear D. V was shortened by 1 base and J by 8 bases, with 12 bases between the two germline ends. The length of the CDR3 is 14 residues. CDR3 sequence: CASSLDLGRKPQHF. CDR3 sequence (DNA): TGTGCCAGCAGTTTAGACCTAGGGAGAAAGCCCCAGCATTTT.

CDR3 in amino acids: CACNGPGDQPQHF. The CDR3 DNA reads TGTGCCTGCAATGGGCCAGGGGATCAGCCCCAGCATTTT. The rearrangement uses TRBV6-6 and TRBJ1-5; D might be TRBD1 (6 bases). From germline, CDR1 is MNHNY and CDR2 SVGAGI (reference sequence). Trimming pared 11 bases from V and 5 bases from J, leaving 16 bases between. The CDR3 has 13 amino acids.

The chain uses TRBV7-2 and TRBJ2-1, with 8 positions matching TRBD2. Trimming removed 1 base from V and 12 bases from J; junction bases left unmatched: 2. This CDR3 is built from 12 residues. Germline V gene sequence: CDR1 SGHTA, CDR2 FQGNSA. The CDR3 bases are TGTGCCAGCAGCTTAGAGGCGGGGGGGCAGTTCTTC. Protein product: CASSLEAGGQFF.

V is TRBV27 and J is TRBJ1-1; 9 nucleotides line up with TRBD1. CDR3 size: 15 residues. CDR1 is MNHEY and CDR2 is SMNVEV in the germline V gene (reference sequence). With 3 bases clipped from V and 1 base from J, the junction kept 3 bases outside the gene matches. CDR3 residues: CASSLGDRANTEAFF. DNA of the CDR3: TGTGCCAGCAGTTTGGGGGACAGGGCGAACACTGAAGCTTTCTTT.

This chain uses TRBV5-1 with TRBJ2-1; TRBD2 matches 14 bases. There are 15 residues in the CDR3. After removal of 4 bases from V and 6 bases from J, the junction contained 3 bases not matched to a gene. Germline CDR1 is SGHRS and CDR2 is YFSETQ. CDR3 DNA: TGCGCCAGCAGCCTCGGACTAGCGGGAGGCAATGAGCAGTTCTTC. It yields the protein CASSLGLAGGNEQFF.

This clonotype was counted between two and nine times. The chain combines TRBV4-1 with TRBJ1-5; D uncertain. Germline loops: CDR1 MGHRA, CDR2 YSYEKL. The CDR3 consists of 16 residues. V lost 1 base to trimming and J lost 0 bases, with 10 bases between them. The CDR3 region is CASSQVGQLSNQPQHF. CDR3 DNA sequence: TGCGCCAGCAGCCAAGTTGGTCAGCTTAGCAATCAGCCCCAGCATTTT.

This clonotype was counted a few times. The chain employs TRBV27 and TRBJ2-4; D unclear. V lost 3 bases and J lost 6, with 12 bases in between. The CDR3 is 14 residues long. CDR1 and CDR2 (germline): MNHEY, SMNVEV (reference sequence). The CDR3 loop reads CASSLGRMGNIQYF. In DNA, the CDR3 is TGTGCCAGCAGTTTGGGCCGGATGGGAAACATTCAGTACTTC.

The sample holds many counts of this clonotype. The V gene is TRBV15, the J gene TRBJ1-5, with 7 bases identical to TRBD1. The germline gives CDR1 LNHNV, CDR2 YYDKDF (reference sequence). The CDR3 contains 14 residues. J lost 0 bases, V lost 9 bases, and 5 bases had no gene match. The chain's CDR3 is CATKQGYSNQPQHF. CDR3 nucleotide sequence: TGTGCCACAAAACAGGGGTATAGCAATCAGCCCCAGCATTTT.

The chain carries TRBV7-9 and TRBJ1-2, with D possibly matching TRBD1 (5 bases). V gave up 8 bases and J gave up 7 bases, with 17 bases separating them. Germline values: CDR1 SEHNR, CDR2 FQNEAQ (reference sequence). The CDR3 covers 13 residues. CDR3 region: CASRLGNGAGYTF. CDR3 sequence (DNA): TGTGCCAGCCGATTAGGGAATGGGGCTGGCTACACCTTC.

The J gene is TRBJ2-6, the V gene TRBV5-1; D not resolved. This CDR3 region has 14 residues. The V gene's germline CDR1 is SGHRS and CDR2 YFSETQ. V gave up 5 bases and J gave up 0 bases, with 6 bases separating them. As DNA, the CDR3 is TGCGCCAGCAGTCCTGACTCTGGGGCCAACGTCCTGACTTTC. It yields the protein CASSPDSGANVLTF.

This chain links TRBV7-2 with TRBJ2-1; TRBD2 agrees at 9 bases. Unmatched junction bases numbered 2, after V lost 5 bases and J lost 3 bases. Germline loops: CDR1 SGHTA, CDR2 FQGNSA. CDR3 length: 14 amino acids. CDR3 sequence: CASSISGGYNEQFF. Written as DNA, the CDR3 is TGTGCCAGCAGCATTAGCGGGGGCTACAATGAGCAGTTCTTC.

There are a few counts of this clonotype. The chain recombines TRBV12-5 with TRBJ1-1, with D possibly TRBD1 on 5 matching bases. Trimming cost V 1 base and J 7 bases, with 13 bases left between them. Germline V gene data show CDR1 as LGHNT and CDR2 as FRNRAP. CDR3 length: 14 residues. The CDR3 protein is CASGLGGYSGEAFF. CDR3 bases: TGTGCTAGTGGTTTGGGGGGCTATTCAGGTGAAGCTTTCTTT.

This clonotype was recorded many times. This sequence joins TRBV5-1 and TRBJ2-3; 10 bases fit TRBD1. This CDR3 is 13 amino acids long. V dropped 4 bases and J dropped 6; count of bases not matched to a gene: 2. Germline V gene lookup returns CDR1 SGHRS and CDR2 YFSETQ. The CDR3 is CASSTGQGDTQYF. Here the CDR3 DNA reads TGCGCCAGCAGCACGGGACAGGGGGATACGCAGTATTTT.

In its sample, this clonotype was seen many times. The chain has TRBV3-1 and TRBJ1-6, with 8 bases lining up with TRBD1. CDR3 length: 14 amino acids. J gave up 7 bases and V 4 bases, and 3 bases lay outside the gene matches. Germline CDR1 LGHDT, CDR2 YNNKEL (reference sequence). The CDR3 DNA reads as TGTGCCAGCAGCCCCCGGACAGGGAATTCACCCCTCCACTTT. Amino acid sequence: CASSPRTGNSPLHF.

This clonotype came up many times. V usage is TRBV10-2 and J usage is TRBJ1-5; a possible D gene is TRBD1 (5 bases). V lost 0 bases to trimming and J lost 6 bases, with 15 bases between them. CDR1 WSHSY and CDR2 SAAADI come from the germline V gene. This CDR3 is 16 amino acids long. CDR3 region: CASSESQGGVGQPQHF. CDR3 nucleotide sequence: TGCGCCAGCAGTGAGTCCCAGGGTGGCGTCGGTCAGCCCCAGCATTTT.

V and J are TRBV20-1 and TRBJ2-1; 10 nucleotides match TRBD2. The trim removed 5 bases at V and 6 bases at J, leaving 10 bases unmatched. The CDR3 sequence is 15 residues long. Germline CDR1 is DFQATT and CDR2 is SNEGSKA (reference sequence). The CDR3 protein is CSAHSGLAGANEQFF. The CDR3 nucleotides read TGCAGTGCTCATTCCGGGCTAGCGGGGGCCAATGAGCAGTTCTTC.